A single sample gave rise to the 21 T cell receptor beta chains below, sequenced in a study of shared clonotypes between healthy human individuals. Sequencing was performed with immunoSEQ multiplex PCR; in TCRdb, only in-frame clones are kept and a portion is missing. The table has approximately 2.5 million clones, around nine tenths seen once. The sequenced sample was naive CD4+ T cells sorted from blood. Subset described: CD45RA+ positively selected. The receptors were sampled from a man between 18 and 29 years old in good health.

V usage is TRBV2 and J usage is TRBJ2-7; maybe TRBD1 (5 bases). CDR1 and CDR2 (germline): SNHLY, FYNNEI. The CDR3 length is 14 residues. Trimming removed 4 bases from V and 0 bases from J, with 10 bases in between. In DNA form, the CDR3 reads TGTGCCAGCAGTGCGAGGCAGGGCTCCTACGAGCAGTACTTC. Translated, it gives CASSARQGSYEQYF.

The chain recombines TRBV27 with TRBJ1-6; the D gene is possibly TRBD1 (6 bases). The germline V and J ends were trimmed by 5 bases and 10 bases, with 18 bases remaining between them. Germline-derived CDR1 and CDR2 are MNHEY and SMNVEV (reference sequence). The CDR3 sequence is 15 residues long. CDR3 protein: CASSQGTHRVSPLHF. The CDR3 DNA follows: TGTGCCAGCAGTCAAGGAACCCACAGGGTCTCACCCCTCCACTTT.

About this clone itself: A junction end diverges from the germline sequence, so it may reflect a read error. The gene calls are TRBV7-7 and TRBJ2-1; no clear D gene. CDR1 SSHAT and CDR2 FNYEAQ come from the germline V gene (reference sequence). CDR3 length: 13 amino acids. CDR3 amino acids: CASSVTAYNEQFF. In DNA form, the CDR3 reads TGTGCTAGCAGCGTCACAGCTTACAATGAGCAGTTCTTC. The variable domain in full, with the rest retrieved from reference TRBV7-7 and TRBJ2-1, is GAGVSQSPRYKVTKRGQDVTLRCDPISSHATLYWYQQALGQGPEFLTYFNYEAQPDKSGLPSDRFSAERPEGSISTLTIQRTEQRDSAMYRCASSVTAYNEQFFGPGTRLTVL.

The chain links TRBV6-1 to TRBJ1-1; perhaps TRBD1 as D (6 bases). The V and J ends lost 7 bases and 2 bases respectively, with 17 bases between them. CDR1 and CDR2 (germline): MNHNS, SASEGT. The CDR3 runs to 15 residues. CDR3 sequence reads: CASTLTDRINTEAFF. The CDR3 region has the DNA TGTGCCAGCACCCTCACGGACAGAATAAACACTGAAGCTTTCTTT.

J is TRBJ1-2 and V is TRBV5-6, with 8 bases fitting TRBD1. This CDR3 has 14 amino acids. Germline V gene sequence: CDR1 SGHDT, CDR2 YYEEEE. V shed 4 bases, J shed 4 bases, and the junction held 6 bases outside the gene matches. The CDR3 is CASSPDGQGYGYTF. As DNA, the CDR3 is TGTGCCAGCAGCCCAGACGGACAGGGCTATGGCTACACCTTC.

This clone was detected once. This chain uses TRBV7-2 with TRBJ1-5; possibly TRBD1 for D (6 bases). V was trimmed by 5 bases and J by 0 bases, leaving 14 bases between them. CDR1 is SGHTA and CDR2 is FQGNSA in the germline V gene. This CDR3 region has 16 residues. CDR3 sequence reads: CASSPTGTYSNQPQHF. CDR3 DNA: TGTGCCAGCAGCCCGACAGGCACGTATAGCAATCAGCCCCAGCATTTT.

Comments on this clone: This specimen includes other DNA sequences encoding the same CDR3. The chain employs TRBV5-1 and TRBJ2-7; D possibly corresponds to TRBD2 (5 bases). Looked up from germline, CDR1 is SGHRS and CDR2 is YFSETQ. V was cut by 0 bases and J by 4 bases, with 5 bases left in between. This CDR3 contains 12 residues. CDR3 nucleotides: TGCGCCAGCAGCTTGGGGACTTACGAGCAGTACTTC. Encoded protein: CASSLGTYEQYF.

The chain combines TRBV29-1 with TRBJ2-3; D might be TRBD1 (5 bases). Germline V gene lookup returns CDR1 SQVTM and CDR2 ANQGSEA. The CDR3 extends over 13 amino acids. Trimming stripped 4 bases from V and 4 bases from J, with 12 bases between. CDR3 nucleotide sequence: TGCAGCGTTGGGGGCCTGTTGTCAGATACGCAGTATTTT. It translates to CSVGGLLSDTQYF.

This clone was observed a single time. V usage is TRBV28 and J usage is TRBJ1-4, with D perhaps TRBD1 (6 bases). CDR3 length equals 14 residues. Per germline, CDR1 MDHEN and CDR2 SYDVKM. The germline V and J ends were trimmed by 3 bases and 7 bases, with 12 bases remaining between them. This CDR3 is CASSFPGAREKLFF. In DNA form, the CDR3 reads TGTGCCAGCAGTTTTCCGGGGGCGCGTGAAAAACTGTTTTTT.

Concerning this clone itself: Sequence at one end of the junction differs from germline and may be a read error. This chain's CDR3 is CASSEGFRAFNTEAFF. The DNA for the CDR3 is TGTGCCAGCAGCGAAGGTTTCCGGGCCTTTAACACTGAAGCTTTCTTT. The rearrangement joins TRBV6-1 to TRBJ1-1; D unresolved. The CDR3 has 16 residues. The germline V gene has CDR1 MNHNS and CDR2 SASEGT.

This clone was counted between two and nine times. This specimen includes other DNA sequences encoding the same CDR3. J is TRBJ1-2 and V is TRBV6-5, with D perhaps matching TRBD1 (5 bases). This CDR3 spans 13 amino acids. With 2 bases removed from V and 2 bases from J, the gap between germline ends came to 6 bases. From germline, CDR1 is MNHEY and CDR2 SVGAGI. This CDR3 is CASSYGGNYGYTF. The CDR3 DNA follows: TGTGCCAGCAGTTACGGGGGGAACTATGGCTACACCTTC.

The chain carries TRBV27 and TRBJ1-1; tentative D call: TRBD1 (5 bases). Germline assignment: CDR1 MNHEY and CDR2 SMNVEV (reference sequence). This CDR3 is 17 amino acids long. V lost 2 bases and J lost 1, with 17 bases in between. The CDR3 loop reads CASSLNYGASQNTEAFF. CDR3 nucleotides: TGTGCCAGCAGTTTAAATTACGGGGCCAGTCAGAACACTGAAGCTTTCTTT.

The CDR3 bases are TGTGCCAGCAGCCGACTAGCCCCCTCCTACGAGCAGTACTTC. Its protein is CASSRLAPSYEQYF. The chain has TRBV9 and TRBJ2-7; 7 nucleotides align to TRBD2. The CDR3 runs 14 residues. Germline V gene lookup returns CDR1 SGDLS and CDR2 YYNGEE. The trim removed 4 bases at V and 0 bases at J, leaving 4 bases unmatched.

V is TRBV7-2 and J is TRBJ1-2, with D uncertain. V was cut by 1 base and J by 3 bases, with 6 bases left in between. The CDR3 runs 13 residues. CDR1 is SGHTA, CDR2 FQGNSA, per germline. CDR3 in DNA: TGTGCCAGCAGCTTAGGATCTCACTATGGCTACACCTTC. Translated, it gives CASSLGSHYGYTF.

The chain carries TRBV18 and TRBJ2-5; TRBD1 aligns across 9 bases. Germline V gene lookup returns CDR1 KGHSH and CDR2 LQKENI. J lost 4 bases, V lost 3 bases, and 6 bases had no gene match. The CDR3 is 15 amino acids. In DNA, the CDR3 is TGTGCCAGCTCACCCGGGACAGGGACGGGAGAGACCCAGTACTTC. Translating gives CASSPGTGTGETQYF.

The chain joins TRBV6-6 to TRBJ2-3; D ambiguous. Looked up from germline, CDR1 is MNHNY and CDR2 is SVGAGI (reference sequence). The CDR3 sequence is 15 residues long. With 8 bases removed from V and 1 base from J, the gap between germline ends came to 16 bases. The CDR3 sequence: CASDISGLGTDTQYF. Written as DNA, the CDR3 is TGTGCCAGCGATATCTCGGGCCTCGGCACAGATACGCAGTATTTT.

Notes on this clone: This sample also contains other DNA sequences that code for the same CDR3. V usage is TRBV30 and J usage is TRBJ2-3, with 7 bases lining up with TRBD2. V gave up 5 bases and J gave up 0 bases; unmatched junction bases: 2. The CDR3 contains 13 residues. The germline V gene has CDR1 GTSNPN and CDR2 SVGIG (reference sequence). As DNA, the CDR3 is TGTGCCTGGTCTAGCGGCAGCACAGATACGCAGTATTTT. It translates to CAWSSGSTDTQYF.

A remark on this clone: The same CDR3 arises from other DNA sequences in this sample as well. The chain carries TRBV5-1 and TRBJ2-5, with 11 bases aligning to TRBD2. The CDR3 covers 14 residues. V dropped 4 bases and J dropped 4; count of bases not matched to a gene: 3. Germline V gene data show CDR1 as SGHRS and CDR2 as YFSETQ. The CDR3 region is CASSEGLAGETQYF. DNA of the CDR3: TGCGCCAGCAGCGAAGGACTAGCGGGAGAGACCCAGTACTTC.

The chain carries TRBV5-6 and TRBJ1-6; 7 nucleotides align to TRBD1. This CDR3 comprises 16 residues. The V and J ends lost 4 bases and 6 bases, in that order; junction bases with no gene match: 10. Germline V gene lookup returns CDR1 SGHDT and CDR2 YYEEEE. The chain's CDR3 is CASSPPGTASNSPLHF. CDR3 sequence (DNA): TGTGCCAGCAGCCCCCCCGGGACAGCAAGTAATTCACCCCTCCACTTT.

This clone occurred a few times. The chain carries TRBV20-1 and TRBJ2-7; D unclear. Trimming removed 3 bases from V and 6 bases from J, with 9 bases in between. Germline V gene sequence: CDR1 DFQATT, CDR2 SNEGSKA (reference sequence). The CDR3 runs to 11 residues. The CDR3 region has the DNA TGCAGTGCTAGCCTGAAGGGCGAGCAGTACTTC. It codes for CSASLKGEQYF.

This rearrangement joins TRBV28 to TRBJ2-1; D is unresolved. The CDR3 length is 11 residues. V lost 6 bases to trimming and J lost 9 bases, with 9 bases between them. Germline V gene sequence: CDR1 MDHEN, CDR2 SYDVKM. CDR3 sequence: CASSFSAEQFF. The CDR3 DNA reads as TGTGCCAGCAGCTTCAGTGCTGAGCAGTTCTTC.